This paragraph reports one TCR beta chain. V lost 5 bases and J lost 4, with 17 bases in between. CDR3 size: 15 residues. Per germline, CDR1 SGHTA and CDR2 FQGNSA. This sample stems from a study of long-term antiretroviral therapy in people with HIV. At the level of the study: Specimens dating back about a decade before the 2015 immediate-ART recommendation are the oldest included.

The immunoSEQ assay was v3.0, run at survey level. The method was immunoSEQ multiplex PCR; TCRdb's version includes in-frame clones alone and lacks a portion of them. The data contain over 40,000 clones, about 95% of them singletons. The J gene is TRBJ1-2, the V gene TRBV7-2; the D is unclear. The sequences come from unsorted PBMCs, collected 3.7 years after starting antiretroviral therapy. The source of this sequence is a woman between 50 and 59 years old with HIV. CDR3 sequence reads: CASSPPSSSIYGYTF. CDR3 bases: TGTGCCAGCAGCCCACCTTCTAGCTCGATCTATGGCTACACCTTC.